This entry is about one T cell receptor (beta chain). The antigen it recognizes is unknown. Base qualities are not at hand, and no much larger clone is one base apart. The CDR3 spans 15 residues, from the cysteine through the phenylalanine. The entry retains the CDR3 DNA only, 45 bases that are in frame from base 1. At the junction V is shortened by 0 bases and J by 2 bases, with 11 bases in between. The germline V gene sets CDR1 to KGHSH and CDR2 to LQKENI. TCRbeta CDR3 regions were amplified from genomic DNA using the immunoSEQ Assay, a bias-controlled multiplex PCR. The original pipeline was this. Within the assay, amplification of reference gene primers was used to estimate how many nucleated cells each sample contained. To quantify the absolute abundance of each unique TCRbeta CDR3 rearrangement, sequence reads were collapsed and filtered. For each sample, productive Simpson clonality was calculated by taking the square root of Simpson's diversity index across productive rearrangements. Sourced from immuneACCESS, this table was stored by TCRdb with only in-frame sequences that have V and J called. A share of the clones is absent; for the studies checked, an unresolved V gene accounts for under half, and the remainder has no known explanation. That table supplies the V and J calls and clone size; D and trimming were determined from the DNA. A total of roughly 100,000 clones appear in this sample, about 64% of them only once. Approximately 0.9% of the sample lies in the top ten.

Each collaborating institution followed its own protocols to collect whole blood in K2EDTA tubes. For TCRbeta analysis, collaborators shipped samples as frozen whole blood, isolated PBMCs, or DNA extracted from either of those sample types. The data derive from a study of blood T cell repertoires in COVID-19 (dated by TCRdb to about 2020). Regarding the research as a whole: Collaborator samples came from the United States, Italy and Spain and covered acute and convalescent phases of COVID-19. Where available, HLA class I and class II types were taken from metadata supplied by the sample provider and were not determined by assay-based typing. The repertoires were released in a freely available public database meant as a resource for research on the immune response to SARS-CoV-2. The samples were drawn from the first 160 participants of the ongoing ImmuneRACE study and from 1,254 subjects provided by 6 global collaborators. The dataset comprised deeply sampled blood TCRbeta repertoires from subjects exposed to, actively infected with, or recovered from COVID-19. Sample metadata almost always included a de-identified subject ID, COVID-19 status, age in years and sex. The prospective study material was composed of cDNA or gDNA derived from T cells, B-cell-depleted T cells, or PBMCs. Beyond this particular receptor, the publication reports: The quantity of clinical and demographic metadata differed by source and by participant and was supplied without curation.

The sequence joins TRBV18 to TRBJ2-7, and TRBD1 may be the D gene, going by 5 matching bases. The receptor was derived from a human donor with acute or convalescent COVID-19. The donor label of this sample is uncertain. The sample consisted of peripheral blood. The DNA sequence is TGTGCCAGCTCACCACCAACAGGAAGAGCCTACGAGCAGTACTTC. It translates to CASSPPTGRAYEQYF.